One sample yielded the 7 T cell receptor beta chains listed below, sequenced in a study of blood T cell repertoires in COVID-19. Clones were sequenced by immunoSEQ multiplex PCR, and TCRdb holds only the in-frame ones, with some missing. The sample carries about 220,000 clones, roughly 80% recorded once. Sequenced input: peripheral blood. The receptors here all came from a woman aged 30 to 39 who had recovered from COVID-19.

A single count supports this clone. The chain links TRBV29-1 to TRBJ1-3; D not certain. The CDR3 extends over 16 amino acids. Looked up from germline, CDR1 is SQVTM and CDR2 is ANQGSEA. Trimming took off 1 base at V and 0 bases at J, with 13 bases between the two ends. This CDR3 reads CSVEGVRKSSGNTIYF. The DNA of the CDR3 is TGCAGCGTTGAAGGAGTGCGCAAGAGCTCTGGAAACACCATATATTTT. Full variable domain (rest looked up from reference TRBV29-1 and TRBJ1-3): SAVISQKPSRDICQRGTSLTIQCQVDSQVTMMFWYRQQPGQSLTLIATANQGSEATYESGFVIDKFPISRPNLTFSTLTVSNMSPEDSSIYLCSVEGVRKSSGNTIYFGEGSWLTVV.

Comment on this clone: An end of the junction differs from the germline gene, which may be a read error. The V and J genes are TRBV28 and TRBJ1-2; D may be TRBD1 (6 bases). Germline CDR1 MDHEN, CDR2 SYDVKM. This CDR3 contains 13 residues. CDR3: CATSTGTNYGYTF. The CDR3 DNA is TGTGCCACCAGTACCGGGACAAACTATGGCTACACCTTC.

V and J are TRBV30 and TRBJ2-5; no reliable D call. The CDR3 is 14 amino acids. Between the trimmed V and J ends, which lost 0 bases and 4 bases, there was a span of 12 bases. Germline-derived CDR1 and CDR2 are GTSNPN and SVGIG (reference sequence). CDR3 sequence: CAWSVSPLRETQYF. The CDR3 nucleotides are TGTGCCTGGAGTGTATCGCCCCTACGAGAGACCCAGTACTTC.

This clone was picked up many times. This rearrangement joins TRBV7-3 to TRBJ2-2; D may be TRBD2 (5 bases). The V gene lost 4 bases and the J gene lost 3 bases, with 9 bases spanning the gap. The CDR3 has 14 residues. From germline, CDR1 is SGHTA and CDR2 FQGTGA. The CDR3 DNA follows: TGTGCCAGCAGCTCGGGATCTCACACCGGGGAGCTGTTTTTT. This translates into CASSSGSHTGELFF.

CDR3 sequence: CASSYRQGGTYEQYF. CDR3 coding DNA: TGTGCCAGCAGCTACCGACAGGGGGGTACCTACGAGCAGTACTTC. The chain uses TRBV7-6 and TRBJ2-7, with 9 bases matching TRBD1. Looked up from germline, CDR1 is SGHVS and CDR2 is FNYEAQ. The CDR3 sequence is 15 residues long. V shed 4 bases and J 2 bases; nucleotides not matched to a gene: 6.

The chain recombines TRBV18 with TRBJ1-4; 8 nucleotides agree with TRBD1. Germline assignment: CDR1 KGHSH and CDR2 LQKENI. V lost 2 bases and J lost 7; bases outside the gene matches: 9. There are 16 residues in the CDR3. This CDR3 is CASSPSTGGGGEKLFF. The CDR3 bases are TGTGCCAGCTCACCATCAACAGGGGGAGGTGGTGAAAAACTGTTTTTT.

The rearrangement links TRBV7-9 to TRBJ2-7, with TRBD2 matching 8 bases. The V gene end was trimmed by 4 bases and the J gene end by 5 bases; junction bases not matched to a gene: 7. The CDR3 length is 14 residues. Germline V gene sequence: CDR1 SEHNR, CDR2 FQNEAQ (reference sequence). In DNA, the CDR3 is TGTGCCAGCAGCTCCTGGGGACTAGTTGACGAGCAGTACTTC. This gives the protein CASSSWGLVDEQYF.